The clone carrying this T cell receptor (beta chain) showed up many times. There are 12 residues in the CDR3. V was pared by 5 bases and J by 7 bases, with 13 bases between. The germline gives CDR1 SGHNT, CDR2 YYREEE (reference sequence). These data originate in a study of Graves' ophthalmopathy and Graves' hyperthyroidism. CDR3 regions of TCR beta were amplified from RNA transcripts. HTBI primers were employed in first-round RT-PCR, then a second-round multiplex PCR followed. TCRdb reprocessed the multiplex PCR reads with MiXCR, giving one entry per CDR3 protein. The table has hundreds of thousands of distinct CDR3 sequences, approximately 14% seen once.

The chain is built from TRBV5-4 and TRBJ2-7; D not resolved. The clonotype originates from a woman aged 25 to 45 with Graves' ophthalmopathy. The sample taken for sequencing was blood. As DNA, the CDR3 is TGTGCCAGCAGTGATGCGTTCTTAGAGCAGTACTTC. This codes for CASSDAFLEQYF.